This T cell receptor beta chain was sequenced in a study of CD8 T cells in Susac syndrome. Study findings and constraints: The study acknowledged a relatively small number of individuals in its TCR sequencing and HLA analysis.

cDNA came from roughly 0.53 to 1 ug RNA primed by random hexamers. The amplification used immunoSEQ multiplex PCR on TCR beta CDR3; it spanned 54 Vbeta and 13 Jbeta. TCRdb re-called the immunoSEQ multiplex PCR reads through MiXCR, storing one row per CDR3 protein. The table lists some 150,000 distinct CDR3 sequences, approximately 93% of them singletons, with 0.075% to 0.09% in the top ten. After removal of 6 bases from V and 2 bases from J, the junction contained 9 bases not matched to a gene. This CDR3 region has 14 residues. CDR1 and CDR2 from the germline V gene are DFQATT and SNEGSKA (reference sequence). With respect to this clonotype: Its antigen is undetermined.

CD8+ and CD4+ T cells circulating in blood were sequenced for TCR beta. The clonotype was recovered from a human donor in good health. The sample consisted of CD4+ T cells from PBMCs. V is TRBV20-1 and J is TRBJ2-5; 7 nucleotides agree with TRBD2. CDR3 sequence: CSAPWASGQETQYF. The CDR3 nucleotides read TGCAGTGCGCCGTGGGCTAGCGGACAAGAGACCCAGTACTTC.